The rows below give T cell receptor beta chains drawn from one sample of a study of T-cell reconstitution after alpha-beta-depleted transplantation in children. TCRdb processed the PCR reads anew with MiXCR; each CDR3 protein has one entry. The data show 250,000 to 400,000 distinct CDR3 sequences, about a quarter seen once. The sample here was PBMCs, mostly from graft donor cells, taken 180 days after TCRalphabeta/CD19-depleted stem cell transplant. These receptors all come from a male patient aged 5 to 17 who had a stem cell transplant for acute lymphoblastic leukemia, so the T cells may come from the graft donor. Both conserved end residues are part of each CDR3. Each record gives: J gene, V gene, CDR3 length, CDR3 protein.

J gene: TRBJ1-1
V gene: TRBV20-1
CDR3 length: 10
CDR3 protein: CSLGQLEAFF

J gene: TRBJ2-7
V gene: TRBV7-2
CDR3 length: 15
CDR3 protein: CASSLLGGWGDEQYF

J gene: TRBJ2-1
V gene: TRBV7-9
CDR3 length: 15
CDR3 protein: CASSLTSGRDNEQFF

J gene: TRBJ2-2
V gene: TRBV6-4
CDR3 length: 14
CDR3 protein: CATRLAGTTGELFF

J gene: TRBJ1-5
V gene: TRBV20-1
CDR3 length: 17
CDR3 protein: CSARDLLPGLADQPQHF

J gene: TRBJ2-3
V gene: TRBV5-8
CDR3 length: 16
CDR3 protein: CASSLGGTVSTDTQYF

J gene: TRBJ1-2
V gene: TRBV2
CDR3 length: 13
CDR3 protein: CASSRGQGIGYTF

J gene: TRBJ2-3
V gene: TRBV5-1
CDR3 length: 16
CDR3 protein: CASSLALGFRTDTQYF

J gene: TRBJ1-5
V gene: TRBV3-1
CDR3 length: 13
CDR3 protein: CASSQGAHQPQHF

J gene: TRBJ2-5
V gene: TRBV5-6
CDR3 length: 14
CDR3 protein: CASSTGQGLETQYF

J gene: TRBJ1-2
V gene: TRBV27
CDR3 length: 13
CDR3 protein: CASSFADRGGYTF

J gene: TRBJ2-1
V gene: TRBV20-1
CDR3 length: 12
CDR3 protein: CSAPDGDNEQFF

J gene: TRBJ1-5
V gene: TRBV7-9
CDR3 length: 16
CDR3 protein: CASSLGPGMGNQPQHF

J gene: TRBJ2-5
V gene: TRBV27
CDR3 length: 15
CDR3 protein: CASSLSRAYQETQYF

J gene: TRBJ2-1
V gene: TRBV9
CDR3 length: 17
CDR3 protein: CASTVGLLAGGLNEQFF

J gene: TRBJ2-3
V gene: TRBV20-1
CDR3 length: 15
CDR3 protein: CSASHTRDRGDTQYF

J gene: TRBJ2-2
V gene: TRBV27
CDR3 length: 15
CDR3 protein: CASSLFTSGWGELFF

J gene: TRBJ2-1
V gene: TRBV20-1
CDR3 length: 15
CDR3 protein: CSAPRGSSSYNEQFF

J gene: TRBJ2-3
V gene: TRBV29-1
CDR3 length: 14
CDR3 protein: CSVAGYLASDTQYF

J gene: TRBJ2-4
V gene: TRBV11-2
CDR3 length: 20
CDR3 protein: CASRVGTSGIWGRAKNIQYF

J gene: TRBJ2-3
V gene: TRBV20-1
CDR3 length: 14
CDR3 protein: CSAKFAESTDTQYF

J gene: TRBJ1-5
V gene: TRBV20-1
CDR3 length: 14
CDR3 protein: CSATGQGGNQPQHF

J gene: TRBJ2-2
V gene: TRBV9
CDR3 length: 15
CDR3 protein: CASTEGGTVTGELFF

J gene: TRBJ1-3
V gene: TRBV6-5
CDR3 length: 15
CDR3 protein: CASSYSNRVGNTIYF

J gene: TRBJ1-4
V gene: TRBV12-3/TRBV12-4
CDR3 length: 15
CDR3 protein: CASTPVGSVNEKLFF

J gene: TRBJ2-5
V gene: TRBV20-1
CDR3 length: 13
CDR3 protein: CSAPLAGKETQYF

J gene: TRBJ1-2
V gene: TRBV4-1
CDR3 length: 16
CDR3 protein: CASSRGVWRGGGGYTF